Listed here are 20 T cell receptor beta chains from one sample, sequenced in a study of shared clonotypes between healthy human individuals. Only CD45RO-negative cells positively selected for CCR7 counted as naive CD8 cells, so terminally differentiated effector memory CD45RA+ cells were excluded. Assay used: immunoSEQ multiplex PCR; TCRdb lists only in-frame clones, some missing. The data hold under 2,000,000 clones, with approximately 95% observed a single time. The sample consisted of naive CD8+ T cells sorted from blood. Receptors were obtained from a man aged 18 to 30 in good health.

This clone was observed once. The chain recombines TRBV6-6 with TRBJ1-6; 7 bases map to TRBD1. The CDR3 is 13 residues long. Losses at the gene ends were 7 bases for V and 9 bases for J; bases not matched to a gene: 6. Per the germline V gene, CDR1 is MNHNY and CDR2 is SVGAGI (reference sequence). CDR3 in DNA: TGTGCCAGCACGGCAGGGGGACGTTCACCCCTCCACTTT. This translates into CASTAGGRSPLHF.

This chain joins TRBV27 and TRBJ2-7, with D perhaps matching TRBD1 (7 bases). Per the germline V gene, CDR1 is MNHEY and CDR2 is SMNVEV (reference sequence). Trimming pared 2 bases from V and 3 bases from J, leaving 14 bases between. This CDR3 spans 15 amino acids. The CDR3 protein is CASSLKGAGIYEQYF. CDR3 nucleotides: TGTGCCAGCAGTTTAAAGGGGGCGGGGATCTACGAGCAGTACTTC.

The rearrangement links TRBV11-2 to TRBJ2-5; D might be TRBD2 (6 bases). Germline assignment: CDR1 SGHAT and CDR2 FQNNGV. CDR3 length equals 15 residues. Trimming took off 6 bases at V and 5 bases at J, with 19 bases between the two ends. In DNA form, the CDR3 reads TGTGCCAGCAGGTCAGCCTCTGCGGGGTTGGAGACCCAGTACTTC. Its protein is CASRSASAGLETQYF.

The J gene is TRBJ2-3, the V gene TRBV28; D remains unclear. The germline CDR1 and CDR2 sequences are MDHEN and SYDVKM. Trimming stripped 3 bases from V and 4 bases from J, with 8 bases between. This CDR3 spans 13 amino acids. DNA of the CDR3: TGTGCCAGCAGTTTCTTTAGCTCAGATACGCAGTATTTT. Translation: CASSFFSSDTQYF.

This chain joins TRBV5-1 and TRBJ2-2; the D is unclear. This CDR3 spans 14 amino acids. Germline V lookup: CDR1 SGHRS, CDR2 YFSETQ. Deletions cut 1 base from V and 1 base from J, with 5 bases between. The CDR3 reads CASSLFQNTGELFF. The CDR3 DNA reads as TGCGCCAGCAGCTTGTTTCAGAACACCGGGGAGCTGTTTTTT.

The CDR3 DNA follows: TGTGCCTGGAGTGTGTACGGAGGCACAGATACGCAGTATTTT. Protein product: CAWSVYGGTDTQYF. The gene calls are TRBV30 and TRBJ2-3; D is ambiguous. V shed 0 bases and J shed 1 base, with 8 bases lying between them. Germline CDR1 is GTSNPN and CDR2 is SVGIG (reference sequence). The CDR3 runs 14 residues.

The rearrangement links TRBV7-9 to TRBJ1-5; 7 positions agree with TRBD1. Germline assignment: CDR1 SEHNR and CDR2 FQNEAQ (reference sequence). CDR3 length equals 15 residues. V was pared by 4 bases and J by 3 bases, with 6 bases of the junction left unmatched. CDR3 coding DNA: TGTGCCAGCAGCTCCCGGGACAGCGACAATCAGCCCCAGCATTTT. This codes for CASSSRDSDNQPQHF.

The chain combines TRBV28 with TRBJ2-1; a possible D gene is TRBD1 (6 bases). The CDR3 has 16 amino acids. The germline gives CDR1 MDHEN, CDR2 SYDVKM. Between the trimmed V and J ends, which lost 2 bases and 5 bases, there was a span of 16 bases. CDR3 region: CASSLNRDGINNEQFF. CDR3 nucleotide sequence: TGTGCCAGCAGTTTAAACAGGGATGGAATAAACAATGAGCAGTTCTTC.

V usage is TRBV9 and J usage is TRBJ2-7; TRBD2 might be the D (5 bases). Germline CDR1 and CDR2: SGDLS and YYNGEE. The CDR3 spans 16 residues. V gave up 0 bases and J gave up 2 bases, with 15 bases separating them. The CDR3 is CASSVAGFSPAYEQYF. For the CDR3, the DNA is TGTGCCAGCAGCGTAGCGGGATTCTCCCCGGCCTACGAGCAGTACTTC.

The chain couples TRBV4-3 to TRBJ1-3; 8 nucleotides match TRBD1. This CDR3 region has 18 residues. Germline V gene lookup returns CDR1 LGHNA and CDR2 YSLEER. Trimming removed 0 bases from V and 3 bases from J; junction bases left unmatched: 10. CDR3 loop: CASSQEGSPGGFGNTIYF. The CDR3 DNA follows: TGCGCCAGCAGCCAAGAGGGGAGTCCAGGGGGCTTTGGAAACACCATATATTTT.

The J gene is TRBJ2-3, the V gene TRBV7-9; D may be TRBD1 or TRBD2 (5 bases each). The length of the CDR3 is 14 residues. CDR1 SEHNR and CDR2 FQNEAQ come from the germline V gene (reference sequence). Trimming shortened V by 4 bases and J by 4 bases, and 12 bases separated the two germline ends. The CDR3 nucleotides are TGTGCCAGCAGCTCCGAGGGGACGCCAGATACGCAGTATTTT. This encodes CASSSEGTPDTQYF.

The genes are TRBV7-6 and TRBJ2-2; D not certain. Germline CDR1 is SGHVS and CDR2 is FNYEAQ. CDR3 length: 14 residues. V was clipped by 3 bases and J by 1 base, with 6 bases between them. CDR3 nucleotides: TGTGCCAGCAGCTTCCAAGAGAACACCGGGGAGCTGTTTTTT. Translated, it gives CASSFQENTGELFF.

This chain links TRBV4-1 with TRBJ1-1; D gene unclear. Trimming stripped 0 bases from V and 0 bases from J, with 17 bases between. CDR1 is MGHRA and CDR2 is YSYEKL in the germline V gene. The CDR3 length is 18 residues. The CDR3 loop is CASSQDLQQTAMNTEAFF. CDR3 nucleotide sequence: TGCGCCAGCAGCCAAGATCTCCAGCAAACCGCCATGAACACTGAAGCTTTCTTT.

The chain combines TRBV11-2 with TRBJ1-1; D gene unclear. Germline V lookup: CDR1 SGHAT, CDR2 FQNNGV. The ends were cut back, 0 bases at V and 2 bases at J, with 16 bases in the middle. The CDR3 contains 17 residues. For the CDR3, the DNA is TGTGCCAGCAGCTTAGATCCCCCGGGCAGCGAAAACACTGAAGCTTTCTTT. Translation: CASSLDPPGSENTEAFF.

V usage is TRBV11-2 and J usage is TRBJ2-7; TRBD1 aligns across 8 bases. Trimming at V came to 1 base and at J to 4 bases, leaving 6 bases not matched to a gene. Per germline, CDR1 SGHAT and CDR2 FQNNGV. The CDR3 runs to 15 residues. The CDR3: CASSLGRDRLYEQYF. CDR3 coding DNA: TGTGCCAGCAGCTTAGGCCGGGACAGGCTATACGAGCAGTACTTC.

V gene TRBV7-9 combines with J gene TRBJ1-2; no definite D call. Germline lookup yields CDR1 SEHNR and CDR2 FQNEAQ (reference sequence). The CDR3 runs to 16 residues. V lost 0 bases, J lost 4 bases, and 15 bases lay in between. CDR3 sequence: CASSLALKTYVYGYTF. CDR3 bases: TGTGCCAGCAGCTTAGCGCTGAAGACTTACGTCTATGGCTACACCTTC.

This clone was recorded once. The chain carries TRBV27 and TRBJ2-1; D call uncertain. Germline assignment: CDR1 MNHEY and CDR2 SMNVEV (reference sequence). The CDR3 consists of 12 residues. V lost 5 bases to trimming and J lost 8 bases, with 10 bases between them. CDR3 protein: CASSALSDEQFF. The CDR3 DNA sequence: TGTGCCAGCAGTGCGTTATCGGATGAGCAGTTCTTC.

The CDR3 region has the DNA TGTGCCAGTAGTATAGATCTTTGGATGGCTGAAGCTTTCTTT. This sequence encodes CASSIDLWMAEAFF. The rearrangement links TRBV19 to TRBJ1-1, with D unresolved. Germline lookup yields CDR1 LNHDA and CDR2 SQIVND (reference sequence). Trimming cost V 0 bases and J 6 bases, with 11 bases left between them. There are 14 residues in the CDR3.

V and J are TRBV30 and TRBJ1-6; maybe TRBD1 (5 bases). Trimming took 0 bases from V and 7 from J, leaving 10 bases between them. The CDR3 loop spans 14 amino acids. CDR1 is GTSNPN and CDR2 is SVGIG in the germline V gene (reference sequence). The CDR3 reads CAWSVGVANSPLHF. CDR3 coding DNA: TGTGCCTGGAGTGTAGGGGTGGCGAATTCACCCCTCCACTTT.

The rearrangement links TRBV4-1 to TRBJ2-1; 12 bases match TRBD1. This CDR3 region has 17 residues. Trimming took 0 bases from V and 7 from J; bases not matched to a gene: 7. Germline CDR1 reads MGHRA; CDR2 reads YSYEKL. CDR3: CASSQDPGQGALNEQFF. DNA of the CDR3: TGCGCCAGCAGCCAAGATCCGGGACAGGGGGCGCTTAATGAGCAGTTCTTC.